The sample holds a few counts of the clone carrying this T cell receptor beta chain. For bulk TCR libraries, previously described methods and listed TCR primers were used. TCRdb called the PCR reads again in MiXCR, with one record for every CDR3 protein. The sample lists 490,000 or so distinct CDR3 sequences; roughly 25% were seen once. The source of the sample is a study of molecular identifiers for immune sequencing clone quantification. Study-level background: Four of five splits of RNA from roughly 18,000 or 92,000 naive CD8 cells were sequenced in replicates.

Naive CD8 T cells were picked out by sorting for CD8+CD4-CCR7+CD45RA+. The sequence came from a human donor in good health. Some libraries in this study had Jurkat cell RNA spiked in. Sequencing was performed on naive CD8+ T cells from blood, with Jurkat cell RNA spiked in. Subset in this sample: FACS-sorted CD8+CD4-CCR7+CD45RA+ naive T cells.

Written as DNA, the CDR3 is TGTGCCAGCAACCCTACGGGTCTAGCGGGAGTAGATACGCAGTATTTT. It codes for CASNPTGLAGVDTQYF. This chain links TRBV11-1 with TRBJ2-3, with 10 bases that match TRBD2. Germline V lookup: CDR1 SGHAT, CDR2 FQDESV (reference sequence). V gave up 7 bases and J gave up 5 bases; unmatched junction bases: 12. This CDR3 region has 16 residues.